The 26 T cell receptor beta chains below come from one sample, sequenced in a study of T cells after yellow fever vaccination. Via MiXCR, TCRdb re-called the 5' RACE reads, giving one row per CDR3 protein. Of some 600,000 distinct CDR3 sequences listed, 9% to 15% are singletons. The source was PBMCs, collected on the day of the yellow fever booster vaccination. These receptors originate from a man aged 25-40 years who received the YFV17D yellow fever vaccine.

In its sample, this clonotype was seen a few times. This sequence joins TRBV4-3 and TRBJ2-6; TRBD2 is a possible D gene (6 bases). From germline, CDR1 is LGHNA and CDR2 YSLEER. V lost 4 bases, J lost 0 bases, and 13 bases lay in between. The CDR3 loop spans 17 amino acids. The CDR3 nucleotides are TGCGCCAGCAGCCGCGGGGCAGCTATCTCTGGGGCCAACGTCCTGACTTTC. Its translation is CASSRGAAISGANVLTF.

This clonotype was picked up a small number of times. This chain links TRBV5-6 with TRBJ2-2; TRBD2 agrees at 16 bases. This CDR3 is 20 amino acids long. Looked up from germline, CDR1 is SGHDT and CDR2 is YYEEEE. V trimming: 0 bases; J trimming: 4 bases; junction bases outside the gene matches: 9. The CDR3, as DNA: TGTGCCAGCAGCTTGGCCGGGACTAGCGGGAGGGCCTCGTTCACCGGGGAGCTGTTTTTT. Amino acid sequence: CASSLAGTSGRASFTGELFF.

This clonotype occurred a few times. The chain carries TRBV7-2 and TRBJ2-5, with TRBD1 matching 9 bases. In germline, CDR1 is SGHTA, CDR2 FQGNSA. The V segment lost 6 bases and the J segment 5 bases; nucleotides outside the gene matches: 7. The CDR3 extends over 14 amino acids. The CDR3 sequence is CASRQTGGRETQYF. The DNA for the CDR3 is TGTGCCAGCAGACAAACAGGGGGCAGGGAGACCCAGTACTTC.

V and J are TRBV6-2 or TRBV6-3 and TRBJ1-5; D gene unclear. With 4 bases removed from V and 0 bases from J, the gap between germline ends came to 16 bases. Germline lookup yields CDR1 MNHEY and CDR2 SVGEGT. The CDR3 length is 17 residues. Here the CDR3 reads CASSSPATTYSNQPQHF. As DNA, the CDR3 is TGTGCCAGCAGTTCGCCAGCGACAACTTATAGCAATCAGCCCCAGCATTTT.

Only a few counts were recorded for this clonotype. V usage is TRBV20-1 and J usage is TRBJ2-3, with 15 bases lining up with TRBD2. Germline CDR1 is DFQATT and CDR2 is SNEGSKA (reference sequence). The CDR3 spans 17 residues. The V segment lost 6 bases and the J segment 7 bases; nucleotides outside the gene matches: 14. CDR3 sequence: CSAKGLAGGPVENTQYF. For the CDR3, the DNA is TGCAGTGCCAAAGGACTAGCGGGAGGGCCGGTTGAAAATACGCAGTATTTT.

V gene TRBV5-1 combines with J gene TRBJ2-3, with TRBD2 matching 7 bases. The CDR3 runs to 16 residues. Trimming cost V 2 bases and J 6 bases; bases outside gene matches: 12. Germline CDR1 reads SGHRS; CDR2 reads YFSETQ. The DNA of the CDR3 is TGCGCCAGCAGCTTAGGTCCCGGACTAGTGGGGGATACGCAGTATTTT. Translating it yields CASSLGPGLVGDTQYF.

This clonotype has only a few counts. The gene calls are TRBV7-2 and TRBJ1-1, with 7 bases matching TRBD1. V lost 6 bases, J lost 2 bases, and 12 bases stayed unmatched. This CDR3 is built from 16 residues. The V gene's germline CDR1 is SGHTA and CDR2 FQGNSA. CDR3 residues: CASRTTSTGLNTEAFF. In nucleotides, the CDR3 is TGTGCCAGCAGAACAACCTCGACAGGGTTAAACACTGAAGCTTTCTTT.

The chain uses TRBV5-5 and TRBJ2-7, with TRBD2 identical over 9 bases. This CDR3 is 14 amino acids long. With 4 bases clipped from V and 7 bases from J, the junction kept 9 bases outside the gene matches. Germline lookup yields CDR1 SGHKS and CDR2 YYEKEE (reference sequence). Here the CDR3 reads CASSPGTSPEEQYF. CDR3 nucleotide sequence: TGTGCCAGCAGCCCCGGGACTAGCCCCGAGGAGCAGTACTTC.

This clonotype has a count of ten or more. The chain is built from TRBV5-1 and TRBJ2-2; TRBD2 aligns across 10 bases. The length of the CDR3 is 15 residues. Germline trimming cut 1 base from V and 6 bases from J; bases unmatched to any gene: 3. Per the germline V gene, CDR1 is SGHRS and CDR2 is YFSETQ. CDR3 nucleotide sequence: TGCGCCAGCAGCTTGTCCCTAGCGGGAGCCGGGGAGCTGTTTTTT. It codes for CASSLSLAGAGELFF.

This clonotype was counted only a few times. V is TRBV6-5 and J is TRBJ2-7; D possibly corresponds to TRBD2 (6 bases). The V end was cut by 0 bases, the J end by 1 base, with 13 bases between. CDR3 length equals 16 residues. Germline V gene lookup returns CDR1 MNHEY and CDR2 SVGAGI. The CDR3 sequence: CASSYSLYAGSYEQYF. CDR3 DNA: TGTGCCAGCAGTTACTCGCTTTATGCGGGATCCTACGAGCAGTACTTC.

This clonotype appeared a single time. V and J are TRBV6-6 and TRBJ2-3; TRBD1 or TRBD2 may be the D gene (7 bases each). Trimming stripped 7 bases from V and 10 bases from J, with 15 bases between. The CDR3 is made up of 12 amino acids. CDR1 is MNHNY, CDR2 SVGAGI, per germline (reference sequence). CDR3 sequence: CASTAGGGAQYF. The CDR3 region has the DNA TGTGCCAGCACCGCAGGGGGGGGTGCGCAGTATTTT.

This clonotype appeared a few times. The J gene is TRBJ2-4, the V gene TRBV20-1; the match to TRBD2 covers 10 bases. The CDR3 totals 12 residues. V gave up 6 bases and J gave up 6 bases; unmatched junction bases: 2. CDR1 and CDR2 from the germline V gene are DFQATT and SNEGSKA (reference sequence). The CDR3 region has the DNA TGCAGTGCCAGGACTAGCGGAAACATTCAGTACTTC. Its protein product is CSARTSGNIQYF.

This clonotype was detected ten times or more. The CDR3 DNA reads as TGTGCCAGCAGCGTAGGGGGACTAGCAACCAATGAGCAGTTCTTC. Encoded protein: CASSVGGLATNEQFF. The chain carries TRBV9 and TRBJ2-1; 9 bases are shared with TRBD2. The CDR3 has 15 amino acids. Losses at the gene ends were 0 bases for V and 6 bases for J; bases not matched to a gene: 4. Germline lookup yields CDR1 SGDLS and CDR2 YYNGEE.

This rearrangement joins TRBV7-9 to TRBJ2-3, with TRBD1 identical over 12 bases. V was pared by 5 bases and J by 1 base, with 4 bases of the junction left unmatched. This CDR3 comprises 16 residues. CDR1 and CDR2 from the germline V gene are SEHNR and FQNEAQ (reference sequence). Here the CDR3 reads CASSQGQGAGTDTQYF. The DNA of the CDR3 is TGTGCCAGCAGCCAGGGACAGGGGGCTGGCACAGATACGCAGTATTTT.

The chain has TRBV24-1 and TRBJ2-2; D is unclear. Germline CDR1 is KGHDR and CDR2 is SFDVKD. The CDR3 consists of 12 residues. V lost 7 bases and J 4 bases, leaving 6 bases between the germline ends. The CDR3 DNA sequence: TGTGCCACCAGCGGCACCACCGGGGAGCTGTTTTTT. It specifies CATSGTTGELFF.

The chain employs TRBV2 and TRBJ1-5; 7 bases line up with TRBD1. V lost 7 bases, J lost 2 bases, and 5 bases stayed unmatched. This CDR3 region has 14 residues. Germline V CDR1 and CDR2: SNHLY, FYNNEI. CDR3 sequence reads: CASKTGSGNQPQHF. The CDR3 nucleotides read TGTGCCAGCAAGACAGGGTCGGGCAATCAGCCCCAGCATTTT.

The rearrangement joins TRBV24-1 to TRBJ2-2, with 11 bases lining up with TRBD1. Germline V lookup: CDR1 KGHDR, CDR2 SFDVKD. V lost 2 bases and J lost 6; bases outside the gene matches: 7. The CDR3 length is 17 residues. The chain's CDR3 is CATSDSRTGGSAGELFF. DNA for the CDR3: TGTGCCACCAGTGATTCGCGGACAGGGGGCAGCGCCGGGGAGCTGTTTTTT.

This clonotype was seen more than once but under ten times. The chain employs TRBV14 and TRBJ2-1, with unresolved D. CDR1 and CDR2 from the germline V gene are SGHDN and FVKESK. CDR3 length: 12 residues. V was clipped by 0 bases and J by 13 bases, with 10 bases between them. Written as DNA, the CDR3 is TGTGCCAGCAGCCAAGACCAGCTGAATCAGTTCTTC. It specifies CASSQDQLNQFF.

This clonotype was seen a few times. The rearrangement uses TRBV9 and TRBJ2-3; the match to TRBD2 covers 9 bases. This CDR3 contains 15 residues. Germline assignment: CDR1 SGDLS and CDR2 YYNGEE. The J segment lost 6 bases and the V segment lost 7 bases, leaving 12 bases of the junction unmatched. CDR3: CASGPVAGVWDTQYF. For the CDR3, the DNA is TGTGCCAGCGGACCTGTAGCGGGAGTTTGGGATACGCAGTATTTT.

This clonotype was observed a few times. V and J are TRBV29-1 and TRBJ2-1; weak D call: TRBD1 (6 bases). Germline CDR1 reads SQVTM; CDR2 reads ANQGSEA. Trimming pared 6 bases from V and 8 bases from J, leaving 14 bases between. The CDR3 loop spans 12 amino acids. The CDR3 DNA sequence: TGCAGCGTCGGTCAAACAGGGTATGAGCAGTTCTTC. Encoded protein: CSVGQTGYEQFF.

This clonotype was detected only a few times. CDR3 residues: CSAKTGQETQYF. DNA for the CDR3: TGCAGTGCTAAGACAGGGCAGGAGACCCAGTACTTC. The chain employs TRBV20-1 and TRBJ2-5, with 7 bases that match TRBD1. This CDR3 has 12 amino acids. V gave up 4 bases and J gave up 5 bases; unmatched junction bases: 4. Per germline, CDR1 DFQATT and CDR2 SNEGSKA (reference sequence).

The chain carries TRBV20-1 and TRBJ1-1, with TRBD1 as a possible D gene (6 bases). Germline values: CDR1 DFQATT, CDR2 SNEGSKA (reference sequence). V lost 1 base and J lost 4, with 16 bases in between. The CDR3 covers 15 residues. CDR3: CSARGGAGFITEAFF. DNA of the CDR3: TGCAGTGCTAGAGGGGGGGCAGGGTTCATCACTGAAGCTTTCTTT.

The chain combines TRBV12-3 or TRBV12-4 with TRBJ2-7, with D unresolved. The CDR3 is 15 residues long. V lost 3 bases and J lost 2, with 14 bases in between. The CDR3 sequence is CASSFLGLITYEQYF. CDR3 coding DNA: TGTGCCAGCAGTTTCTTGGGCTTAATTACCTACGAGCAGTACTTC.

This clonotype was detected a few times. V usage is TRBV5-1 and J usage is TRBJ2-2; 11 bases line up with TRBD2. Germline trimming cut 4 bases from V and 6 bases from J; bases unmatched to any gene: 5. CDR3 length: 15 amino acids. Germline CDR1 SGHRS, CDR2 YFSETQ. The CDR3: CASSGGTSGAGELFF. Here the CDR3 DNA reads TGCGCCAGCAGCGGCGGGACTAGCGGAGCCGGGGAGCTGTTTTTT.

This clonotype has a count of ten or more. The chain is built from TRBV10-3 and TRBJ2-7; unclear D gene. V was trimmed by 0 bases and J by 3 bases, leaving 9 bases between them. CDR3 length equals 14 residues. Germline V gene lookup returns CDR1 ENHRY and CDR2 SYGVKD. The CDR3 nucleotides read TGTGCCATCAGTGAGTCGGGGATTTTCTACGAGCAGTACTTC. Its translation is CAISESGIFYEQYF.

This clonotype was counted only a few times. The CDR3, as DNA: TGTGCCAGCAGCGTAGACCCAGAGCCTCGCGAGCAGTTCTTC. Its protein is CASSVDPEPREQFF. The V and J genes are TRBV9 and TRBJ2-1; D not resolved. The CDR3 runs to 14 residues. Trimming shortened V by 0 bases and J by 10 bases, and 14 bases separated the two germline ends. Germline CDR1 SGDLS, CDR2 YYNGEE.